Below, 15 T cell receptor beta chains from the same sample are listed, as sequenced in a study of cytomegalovirus exposure and HLA in healthy donors. The PCR was carried out with 60 Vbeta primers and 13 Jbeta primers. TCRdb's table, derived via immunoSEQ multiplex PCR, lists solely in-frame clones and lacks some. The sample records more than 95,000 clones, approximately 10% being singletons. Sequenced: PBMCs. These TCRs come from a woman under 30 in good health and CMV-seropositive.

This clone showed up just a few times. The CDR3 DNA is TGTGCCAGCAGTCCAGATGCTGGAAACACCATATATTTT. Its protein product is CASSPDAGNTIYF. The chain joins TRBV28 to TRBJ1-3; D is uncertain. CDR1 and CDR2 from the germline V gene are MDHEN and SYDVKM. V was cut by 5 bases and J by 2 bases, with 7 bases left in between. The CDR3 contains 13 residues. Based on the CDR3 plus reference TRBV28 and TRBJ1-3, the full variable domain is DVKVTQSSRYLVKRTGEKVFLECVQDMDHENMFWYRQDPGLGLRLIYFSYDVKMKEKGDIPEGYSVSREKKERFSLILESASTNQTSMYLCASSPDAGNTIYFGEGSWLTVV.

This clone was seen a handful of times. The chain joins TRBV25-1 to TRBJ1-2; D uncertain. The CDR3 has 14 amino acids. Germline CDR1 MGHDK, CDR2 SYGVNS. Trimming pared 3 bases from V and 1 base from J, leaving 9 bases between. The CDR3 here is CASSDTDVNYGYTF. As DNA, the CDR3 is TGTGCCAGCAGTGATACAGACGTTAACTATGGCTACACCTTC.

This chain connects TRBV27 to TRBJ2-2; D might be TRBD1 (5 bases). The CDR3 extends over 14 amino acids. The V end lost 6 bases, the J end lost 1 base, and 9 bases lay between the germline ends. From germline, CDR1 is MNHEY and CDR2 SMNVEV (reference sequence). The CDR3 nucleotides read TGTGCCAGCAGGGGCAGGGAGAACACCGGGGAGCTGTTTTTT. Its translation: CASRGRENTGELFF.

The chain couples TRBV19 to TRBJ2-5, with TRBD1 matching over 12 bases. The CDR3 is 13 residues long. Germline-derived CDR1 and CDR2 are LNHDA and SQIVND (reference sequence). V gave up 10 bases and J gave up 5 bases; unmatched junction bases: 5. The CDR3 region is CATRDRGLETQYF. The CDR3 coding sequence is TGTGCCACTAGGGACAGGGGGCTGGAGACCCAGTACTTC.

This clone was observed a handful of times. The V gene is TRBV6-5, the J gene TRBJ1-5, with a tentative D call TRBD1 (5 bases). The germline gives CDR1 MNHEY, CDR2 SVGAGI. Trimming left V 4 bases short and J 9 bases short, with 19 bases between. This CDR3 has 15 amino acids. In DNA, the CDR3 is TGTGCCAGCAGTTCCGGAACAGGCCCTAACGGGCCCCAGCATTTT. It specifies CASSSGTGPNGPQHF.

The chain recombines TRBV27 with TRBJ2-1; possibly TRBD2 for D (6 bases). This CDR3 region has 14 residues. The V end was cut by 6 bases, the J end by 8 bases, with 17 bases between. Germline V gives CDR1 MNHEY, CDR2 SMNVEV (reference sequence). The CDR3 nucleotides read TGTGCCAGCAGGACCGGGAGTTTTCTGGATGAGCAGTTCTTC. Amino acids: CASRTGSFLDEQFF.

This clone was observed a handful of times. The genes are TRBV2 and TRBJ2-3, with 10 bases that match TRBD2. The germline gives CDR1 SNHLY, CDR2 FYNNEI. Losses at the gene ends were 6 bases for V and 0 bases for J; bases not matched to a gene: 3. CDR3 length: 15 amino acids. The CDR3 loop is CASRPGLASTDTQYF. Written as DNA, the CDR3 is TGTGCCAGCAGGCCGGGACTAGCGAGCACAGATACGCAGTATTTT.

The CDR3 loop reads CASSLGNSGRGGKEQFF. Written as DNA, the CDR3 is TGTGCCAGCAGTCTAGGGAATAGCGGGAGGGGGGGCAAGGAGCAGTTCTTC. The rearrangement uses TRBV27 and TRBJ2-1; the match to TRBD2 covers 11 bases. The CDR3 has 17 residues. V was pared by 5 bases and J by 10 bases, with 16 bases of the junction left unmatched. Germline V gives CDR1 MNHEY, CDR2 SMNVEV (reference sequence).

This clone was seen a handful of times. The chain is built from TRBV9 and TRBJ2-1; 7 bases are a match to TRBD2. J lost 7 bases, V lost 6 bases, and 13 bases had no gene match. CDR1 SGDLS and CDR2 YYNGEE come from the germline V gene. The CDR3 has 15 residues. The CDR3 bases are TGTGCCAGCAACGTCGAACCGGGACTAATGAATGAGCAGTTCTTC. It codes for CASNVEPGLMNEQFF. Filled out from reference TRBV9 and TRBJ2-1, the complete variable domain reads DSGVTQTPKHLITATGQRVTLRCSPRSGDLSVYWYQQSLDQGLQFLIQYYNGEERAKGNILERFSAQQFPDLHSELNLSSLELGDSALYFCASNVEPGLMNEQFFGPGTRLTVL.

The gene calls are TRBV4-2 and TRBJ2-1; D perhaps matches TRBD2 (5 bases). Trimming pared 4 bases from V and 7 bases from J, leaving 8 bases between. The length of the CDR3 is 12 residues. CDR1 and CDR2 from the germline V gene are LGHNA and YNFKEQ. The CDR3 DNA is TGTGCCAGCAGCCCCACGGGAAATGAGCAGTTCTTC. Amino acid sequence: CASSPTGNEQFF.

This clone was detected only a few times. The CDR3 here is CASSPTSPGTQYF. The CDR3 region has the DNA TGTGCCAGCAGCCCTACCTCCCCCGGTACGCAGTATTTT. The V gene is TRBV7-3, the J gene TRBJ2-3; D remains ambiguous. This CDR3 has 13 residues. In germline, CDR1 is SGHTA, CDR2 FQGTGA. V was clipped by 5 bases and J by 8 bases, with 14 bases between them.

This clone was seen a few times. This chain uses TRBV5-1 with TRBJ2-2, with TRBD1 identical over 7 bases. The CDR3 contains 15 residues. The ends lost 8 bases at V and 1 base at J; junction bases unmatched: 8. Germline V CDR1 and CDR2: SGHRS, YFSETQ. CDR3 DNA: TGCGCCAGTAGGGATCCAGGGGGGAACACCGGGGAGCTGTTTTTT. Translating gives CASRDPGGNTGELFF.

This clone appeared a few times. CDR3 residues: CASSSYPEAGKAFF. In DNA form, the CDR3 reads TGTGCCAGCAGCTCATACCCAGAGGCCGGCAAAGCTTTCTTT. The rearrangement uses TRBV9 and TRBJ1-1; D not certain. Trimming removed 4 bases from V and 9 bases from J, with 19 bases in between. The CDR3 contains 14 residues. Germline V gene sequence: CDR1 SGDLS, CDR2 YYNGEE. The whole variable domain, filled in from reference TRBV9 and TRBJ1-1, reads DSGVTQTPKHLITATGQRVTLRCSPRSGDLSVYWYQQSLDQGLQFLIQYYNGEERAKGNILERFSAQQFPDLHSELNLSSLELGDSALYFCASSSYPEAGKAFFGQGTRLTVV.

This chain joins TRBV30 and TRBJ2-7, with 7 bases identical to TRBD2. With 2 bases clipped from V and 6 bases from J, the junction kept 4 bases outside the gene matches. Germline V CDR1 and CDR2: GTSNPN, SVGIG (reference sequence). The CDR3 extends over 12 amino acids. The CDR3 DNA is TGTGCCTGGAGTATGGGAGGGGTCGAGCAGTACTTC. Amino acids: CAWSMGGVEQYF.

V gene TRBV7-9 combines with J gene TRBJ1-1; D perhaps matches TRBD1 (6 bases). In germline, CDR1 is SEHNR, CDR2 FQNEAQ (reference sequence). The CDR3 spans 16 residues. Deletions cut 5 bases from V and 2 bases from J, with 18 bases between. CDR3 nucleotides: TGTGCCAGCAGCCACTGGGGGGCGGGGGGTAACACTGAAGCTTTCTTT. Translating gives CASSHWGAGGNTEAFF.